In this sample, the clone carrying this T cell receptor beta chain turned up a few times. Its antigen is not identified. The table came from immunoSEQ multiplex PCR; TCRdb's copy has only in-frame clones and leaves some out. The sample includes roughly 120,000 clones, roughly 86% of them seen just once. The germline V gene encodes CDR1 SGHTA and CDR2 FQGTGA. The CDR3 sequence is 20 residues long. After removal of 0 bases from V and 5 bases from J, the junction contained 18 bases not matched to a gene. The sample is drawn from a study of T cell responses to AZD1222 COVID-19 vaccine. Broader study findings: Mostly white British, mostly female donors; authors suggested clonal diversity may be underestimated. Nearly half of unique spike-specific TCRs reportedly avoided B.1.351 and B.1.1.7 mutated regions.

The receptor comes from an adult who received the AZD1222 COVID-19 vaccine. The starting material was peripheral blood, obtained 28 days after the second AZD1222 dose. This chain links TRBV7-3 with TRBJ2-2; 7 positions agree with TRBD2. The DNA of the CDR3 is TGTGCCAGCAGCTTAACTGCTGGGACTACCTCGGGATACGATACCGGGGAGCTGTTTTTT. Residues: CASSLTAGTTSGYDTGELFF.